This T cell receptor beta chain comes out of a study of blood T cell repertoires in COVID-19. Across the study: COVID-19 samples collected from the United States, Italy and Spain covered acute and convalescent phases. PBMCs, B-cell-depleted T cells, or T cells were the source of the cDNA or gDNA that made up the material.

V was pared by 0 bases and J by 4 bases, with 16 bases between. Per germline, CDR1 SGHRS and CDR2 YFSETQ. The CDR3 sequence is 16 residues long. Each participant's cohort was designated according to participant-reported clinical history. Sequencing was performed with immunoSEQ multiplex PCR; in TCRdb, only in-frame clones are kept and a portion is missing. The sample holds about 240,000 clones, 75% to 90% seen once. The chain has TRBV5-1 and TRBJ1-2; a possible D gene is TRBD1 (5 bases). The sequence derives from a woman aged 40 to 50 with acute COVID-19. Sequenced material: PBMCs or T cells enriched from blood (not recorded which). The CDR3 sequence is CASSLAPDSGLYGYTF. The CDR3 bases are TGCGCCAGCAGCTTGGCCCCCGACAGCGGGCTCTATGGCTACACCTTC.